This T cell receptor beta chain was observed in a study of T cells in Graves' hyperthyroidism and ophthalmopathy. TCR beta CDR3 sequences were amplified from RNA transcripts. A first-round RT-PCR of the TCR CDR3 used the HTBI primer set. TCRdb reprocessed the multiplex PCR reads via MiXCR and lists one record per CDR3 protein. The table records approximately 400,000 distinct CDR3 sequences, over 13% of them present only once. This clonotype was observed many times. Germline loops: CDR1 LGHDT, CDR2 YNNKEL (reference sequence). Trimming took off 1 base at V and 12 bases at J, with 13 bases between the two ends. This CDR3 has 14 residues.

The clonotype originates from a man aged 45-65 years with Graves' ophthalmopathy. The chain joins TRBV3-1 to TRBJ1-6; D unclear. Sample: blood. The CDR3 here is CASSQVTSGLPLHF. In nucleotides, the CDR3 is TGTGCCAGCAGCCAAGTGACCAGCGGGCTACCCCTCCACTTT.